One sample yielded the 9 T cell receptor beta chains listed below, sequenced in a study of T-cell reconstitution after alpha-beta-depleted transplantation in children. Unique molecular identifiers tagged the TCRbeta library. TCRdb itself ran the PCR reads through MiXCR, one entry per CDR3 protein. The table has 240,000 or so distinct CDR3 sequences, around 12% seen once. The source material was PBMCs from the stem cell graft donor, sampled from the stem cell graft. Receptors were obtained from a human donor who donated a stem cell graft to a child with acute lymphoblastic leukemia.

This clonotype was found many times. The chain is built from TRBV20-1 and TRBJ2-7, with D unresolved. The CDR3 covers 14 residues. The germline gives CDR1 DFQATT, CDR2 SNEGSKA (reference sequence). The V end lost 0 bases, the J end lost 3 bases, and 12 bases lay between the germline ends. The CDR3: CSARDVDLLYEQYF. CDR3 bases: TGCAGTGCTAGAGATGTTGACTTACTCTACGAGCAGTACTTC.

This clonotype was detected many times. The chain uses TRBV7-9 and TRBJ2-1; 7 bases fit TRBD2. V shed 6 bases and J 3 bases; nucleotides not matched to a gene: 8. Germline CDR1 and CDR2: SEHNR and FQNEAQ (reference sequence). The CDR3 spans 15 residues. CDR3 nucleotides: TGTGCCAGCAGTTTCGTAGCGGGCTTCTACAATGAGCAGTTCTTC. Encoded protein: CASSFVAGFYNEQFF.

In the case of this clonotype: This may be a read error, as it is one base from a much larger clone. This chain uses TRBV13 with TRBJ2-1; a weak D match, TRBD1 (6 bases). Germline V gene data show CDR1 as PRHDT and CDR2 as FYEKMQ (reference sequence). The CDR3 spans 16 residues. V was clipped by 2 bases and J by 8 bases, with 19 bases between them. The CDR3 sequence is CASSLKKWGPLDEQFF. The CDR3 nucleotides are TGTGCCAGCAGCTTAAAGAAGTGGGGGCCTTTGGATGAGCAGTTCTTC.

In its sample, this clonotype was seen many times. The chain employs TRBV5-1 and TRBJ2-7; perhaps TRBD1 as D (6 bases). The CDR3 has 13 amino acids. V lost 7 bases to trimming and J lost 4 bases, with 15 bases between them. CDR1 is SGHRS, CDR2 YFSETQ, per germline. The DNA for the CDR3 is TGCGCCAGCCACGATGCCAGGGGATACGAGCAGTACTTC. Amino acid sequence: CASHDARGYEQYF. The variable domain in full, with the rest retrieved from reference TRBV5-1 and TRBJ2-7, is KAGVTQTPRYLIKTRGQQVTLSCSPISGHRSVSWYQQTPGQGLQFLFEYFSETQRNKGNFPGRFSGRQFSNSRSEMNVSTLELGDSALYLCASHDARGYEQYFGPGTRLTVT.

This clonotype was picked up many times. V usage is TRBV7-2 and J usage is TRBJ2-7, with 10 bases that match TRBD1. Per the germline V gene, CDR1 is SGHTA and CDR2 is FQGNSA. The CDR3 spans 15 residues. The trim removed 5 bases at V and 4 bases at J, leaving 8 bases unmatched. The CDR3 nucleotides read TGTGCCAGCAGCGAAGTGGTGGGACAGGGGTACGAGCAGTACTTC. This codes for CASSEVVGQGYEQYF. The entire variable domain, with the rest obtained from reference TRBV7-2 and TRBJ2-7, is as follows: GAGVSQSPSNKVTEKGKDVELRCDPISGHTALYWYRQSLGQGLEFLIYFQGNSAPDKSGLPSDRFSAERTGGSVSTLTIQRTQQEDSAVYLCASSEVVGQGYEQYFGPGTRLTVT.

This clonotype appeared many times. The J gene is TRBJ2-1, the V gene TRBV5-5, with no clear D. The CDR3 length is 16 residues. The V gene lost 2 bases and the J gene lost 3 bases, with 15 bases spanning the gap. The germline CDR1 and CDR2 sequences are SGHKS and YYEKEE (reference sequence). DNA of the CDR3: TGTGCCAGCAGCTTAGGATCTGGGTCGCGCTACAATGAGCAGTTCTTC. Translation: CASSLGSGSRYNEQFF.

This clonotype occurred a few times. The V call is TRBV5-1, the J call TRBJ2-7, with D unclear. Trimming pared 4 bases from V and 2 bases from J, leaving 7 bases between. Germline CDR1 reads SGHRS; CDR2 reads YFSETQ. This CDR3 contains 12 residues. The CDR3 protein is CASSKVAYEQYF. CDR3 coding DNA: TGCGCCAGCAGCAAGGTCGCCTACGAGCAGTACTTC.

This clonotype has at least ten counts. The chain employs TRBV28 and TRBJ1-1; TRBD1 might be the D (6 bases). Germline-derived CDR1 and CDR2 are MDHEN and SYDVKM. This CDR3 comprises 16 residues. Trimming took 6 bases from V and 5 from J, leaving 22 bases between them. The CDR3, as DNA: TGTGCCAGCAGCCCAAGGGTACAGGGACGACGGACTGAAGCTTTCTTT. Translating it yields CASSPRVQGRRTEAFF.

At least ten counts were recorded for this clonotype. This chain connects TRBV4-1 to TRBJ2-3; 8 bases are a match to TRBD1. The junction had 6 bases not matched to a gene; V was cut back by 1 base and J by 6 bases. Germline-derived CDR1 and CDR2 are MGHRA and YSYEKL. The CDR3 runs 15 residues. The CDR3 DNA sequence: TGCGCCAGCAGCCAAGGGGACAGGAGCCCCGATACGCAGTATTTT. Residues: CASSQGDRSPDTQYF.